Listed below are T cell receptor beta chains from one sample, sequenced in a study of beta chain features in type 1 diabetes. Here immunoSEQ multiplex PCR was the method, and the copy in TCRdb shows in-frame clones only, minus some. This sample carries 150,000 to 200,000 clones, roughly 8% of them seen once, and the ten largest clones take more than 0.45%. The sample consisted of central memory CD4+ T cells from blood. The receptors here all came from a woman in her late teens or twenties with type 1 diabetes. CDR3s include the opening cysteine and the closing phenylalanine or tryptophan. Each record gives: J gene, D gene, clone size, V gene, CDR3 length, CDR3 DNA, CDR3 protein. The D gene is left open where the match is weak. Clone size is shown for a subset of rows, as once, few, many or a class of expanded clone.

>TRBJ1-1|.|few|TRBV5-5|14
TGTGCCAGCAGCTTGCAGGGGAGGAACACTGAAGCTTTCTTT
CASSLQGRNTEAFF
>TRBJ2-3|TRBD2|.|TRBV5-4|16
TGTGCCAGCAGCGCAAAACTAGCGGGGAGCACAGATACGCAGTATTTT
CASSAKLAGSTDTQYF
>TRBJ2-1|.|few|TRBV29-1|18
TGCAGCGCCCAAGGCCAGGGAACGACCTCCAGCTCCTACAATGAGCAGTTCTTC
CSAQGQGTTSSSYNEQFF
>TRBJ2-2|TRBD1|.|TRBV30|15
TGTGCCTGGAGTAGTGTGGCAGGGGGAGCCGGGGAGCTGTTTTTT
CAWSSVAGGAGELFF
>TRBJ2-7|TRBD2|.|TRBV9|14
TGTGCCAGCAGCGTAGGGGCGGGGGGCTACGAGCAGTACTTC
CASSVGAGGYEQYF
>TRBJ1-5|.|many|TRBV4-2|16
TGTGCCAGCAGCCAATTCCCGACAGAACCGAATCAGCCCCAGCATTTT
CASSQFPTEPNQPQHF
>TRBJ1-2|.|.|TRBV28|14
TGTGCCAGCAGCACTAACGCGGGGGGCTATGGCTACACCTTC
CASSTNAGGYGYTF
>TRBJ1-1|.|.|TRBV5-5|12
TGTGCCAGCAGCTTGGTCGGACAGACGGCTTTCTTT
CASSLVGQTAFF
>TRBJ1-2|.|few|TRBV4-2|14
TGTGCCAGCAGCCAAGGAGCAGGGGACTATGGCTACACCTTC
CASSQGAGDYGYTF
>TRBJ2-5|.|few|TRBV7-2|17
TGTGCCAGCAGCTTAGGCACCGGAGGGGGCGTTCGGGAGACCCAGTACTTC
CASSLGTGGGVRETQYF
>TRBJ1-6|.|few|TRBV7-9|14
TGTGCCAGCAGCTTCACAGCCTCCAATTCACCCCTCCACTTT
CASSFTASNSPLHF
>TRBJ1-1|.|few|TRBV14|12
TGTGCCAGCAGCTTCGGACAGACTGAAGCTTTCTTT
CASSFGQTEAFF
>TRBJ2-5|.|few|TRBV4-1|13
TGCGCCAGCAGCCAAGGCCCGGTCGAGACCCAGTACTTC
CASSQGPVETQYF
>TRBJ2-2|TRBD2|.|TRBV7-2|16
TGTGCCAGCAGCCCCGTGGCGGGAGGGCCTACCGGGGAGCTGTTTTTT
CASSPVAGGPTGELFF
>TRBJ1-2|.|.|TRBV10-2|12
TGCGCCGGAGGGGAGGGTTTGGATGGCTACACCTTC
CAGGEGLDGYTF
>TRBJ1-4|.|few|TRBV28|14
TGTGCCAGCAGTTTACGGGCAACTAATGAAAAACTGTTTTTT
CASSLRATNEKLFF
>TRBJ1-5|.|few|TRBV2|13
TGTGCCAGCAGCGGGGACAACAATCAGCCCCAGCATTTT
CASSGDNNQPQHF
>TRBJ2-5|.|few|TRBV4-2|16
TGTGCCAGCAGCCAAGATTCCCAGGGGAGACAAGAGACCCAGTACTTC
CASSQDSQGRQETQYF
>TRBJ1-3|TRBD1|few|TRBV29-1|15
TGCAGCGTCGCGGGACAGGGAACCTCTGGAAACACCATATATTTT
CSVAGQGTSGNTIYF
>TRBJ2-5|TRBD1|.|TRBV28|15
TGTGTTACTACCGGGACAGGGGTCTTTGAAGAGACCCAGTACTTC
CVTTGTGVFEETQYF
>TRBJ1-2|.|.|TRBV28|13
TGTGCCAGCAGTCCCCGGGGGGACTATGGCTACACCTTC
CASSPRGDYGYTF
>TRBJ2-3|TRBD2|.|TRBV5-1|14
TGCGCCAGCAACAAGCGGGAGGGCACAGATACGCAGTATTTT
CASNKREGTDTQYF
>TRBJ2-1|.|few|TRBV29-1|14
TGCAGCGTTGACGGGGGTCCGGCCTACAATGAGCAGTTCTTC
CSVDGGPAYNEQFF
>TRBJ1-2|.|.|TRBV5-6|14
TGTGCCAGCAGCTGGGGGGACCGGAGGCGCGGCTACACCTTC
CASSWGDRRRGYTF
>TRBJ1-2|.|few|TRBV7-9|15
TGTGCCAGCAGCTTAGAAAGTCGAGCTAACTATGGCTACACCTTC
CASSLESRANYGYTF
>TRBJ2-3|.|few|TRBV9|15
TGTGCCAGCAGCGTAGAAGGAGTTGCCGGAGATACGCAGTATTTT
CASSVEGVAGDTQYF
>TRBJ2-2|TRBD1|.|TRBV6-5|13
TGTGCCAGCAGTGACAGGGACACCGGGGAGCTGTTTTTT
CASSDRDTGELFF
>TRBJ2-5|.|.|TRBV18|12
TGTGCCAGCTCATCCAGTTGGGAGACCCAGTACTTC
CASSSSWETQYF
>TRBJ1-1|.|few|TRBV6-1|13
TGTGCCAGCAGGATTAGAGAGAACACTGAAGCTTTCTTT
CASRIRENTEAFF
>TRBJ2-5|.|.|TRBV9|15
TGTGCCAGCAGCGTAGTGGGAGTCGGGCAAGAGACCCAGTACTTC
CASSVVGVGQETQYF
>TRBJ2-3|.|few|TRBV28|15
TGTGCCAGCAGTCCGTGGGGCGACTCCTGGGATACGCAGTATTTT
CASSPWGDSWDTQYF
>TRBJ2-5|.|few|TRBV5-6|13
TGTGCCAGCAGCTTGTCCCCGGAGGAGACCCAGTACTTC
CASSLSPEETQYF
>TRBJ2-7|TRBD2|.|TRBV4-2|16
TGTGCCAGCAGCCAAGGGACTAGCGGATACAGCTACGAGCAGTACTTC
CASSQGTSGYSYEQYF
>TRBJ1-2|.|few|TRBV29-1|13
TGCAGCGTGGGGGGGGGCGAAGGGTATGGCTACACCTTC
CSVGGGEGYGYTF
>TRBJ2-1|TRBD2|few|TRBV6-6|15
TGTGCCAGCAGTTCTTTAGCGGGAGGGGGAGGTGAGCAGTTCTTC
CASSSLAGGGGEQFF
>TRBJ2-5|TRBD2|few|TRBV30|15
TGTGCCTGGAGGCGTGGCGGGAGGGCCGGAGAGACCCAGTACTTC
CAWRRGGRAGETQYF
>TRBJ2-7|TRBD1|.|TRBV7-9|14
TGTGCCAGCGTTTGGACAGGGAGTGTGAGCGAGCAGTACTTC
CASVWTGSVSEQYF
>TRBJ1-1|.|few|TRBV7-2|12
TGTGCCGGAGGGGCGAAGAACACTGAAGCTTTCTTT
CAGGAKNTEAFF
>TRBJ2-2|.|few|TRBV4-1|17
TGCGCCAGCAGCCAAGGTTCGGGACTGGCGGATCCCGGGGAGCTGTTTTTT
CASSQGSGLADPGELFF
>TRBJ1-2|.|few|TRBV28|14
TGTGCCAGCAAAGGGACCAAGGAGGGCTATGGCTACACCTTC
CASKGTKEGYGYTF
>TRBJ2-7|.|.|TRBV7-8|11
TGTGCCAGCAGCCCTGGGCACCCATTGTACTTC
CASSPGHPLYF
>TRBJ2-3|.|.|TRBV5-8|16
TGTGCCAGCAGCTTGGGGACAGACCCACGGGGAGATACGCAGTATTTT
CASSLGTDPRGDTQYF
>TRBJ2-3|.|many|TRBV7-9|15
TGTGCCAGCAGCCCCACCGAGGGAGCGGCAGATACGCAGTATTTT
CASSPTEGAADTQYF
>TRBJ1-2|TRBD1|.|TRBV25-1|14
TGTGCCAGCAGTGAGGACAGGGGGTTCTTAGGCTACACCTTC
CASSEDRGFLGYTF
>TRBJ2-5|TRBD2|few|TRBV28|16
TGTGCCAGCAGTCCACATAGCGGGGGGTATCAAGAGACCCAGTACTTC
CASSPHSGGYQETQYF
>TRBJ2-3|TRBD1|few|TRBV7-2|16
TGTGCCAGCAGCTTGACCCTGGGACAGGGTGCAGATACGCAGTATTTT
CASSLTLGQGADTQYF
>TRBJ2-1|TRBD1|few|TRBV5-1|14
TGCGCCAGCAGCCCAGACAGGGGAGACGATGAGCAGTTCTTC
CASSPDRGDDEQFF
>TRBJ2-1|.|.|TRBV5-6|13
TGTGCCAGCAGCTTGGAGAGGTACAATGAGCAGTTCTTC
CASSLERYNEQFF
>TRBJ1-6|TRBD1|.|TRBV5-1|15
TGCGCCAGCAGCCAGACGACAGGGACGAGGTCACCCCTCCACTTT
CASSQTTGTRSPLHF
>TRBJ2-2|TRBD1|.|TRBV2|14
TGTGCCAGCAGAACACAGGGGGCAAGGGGGGAGCTGTTTTTT
CASRTQGARGELFF
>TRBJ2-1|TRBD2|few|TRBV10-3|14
TGTGCCATCAGTGAGGAGCGGGAGAAGGATGAGCAGTTCTTC
CAISEEREKDEQFF